This T cell receptor beta chain is from a study of cytomegalovirus exposure and HLA in healthy donors (dated by TCRdb to 2016 to 2017). About the full investigation: An earlier analysis of 550 to 700 of the donors reported approximately 300 Gb of sequence data and roughly 110 million unique TCR beta sequences from 150 million to 200 million T cells. In addition to the first cohort of 666 subjects, a separate validation cohort of some 120 different subjects was used. The number of typed donors differed by locus: about 620-640 for A, B, C, DRB1 and DQB1; some 540 for DQA1; 606 for DPA1; and around 450 for DPB1. The study was designed to test whether signatures of past pathogen exposure could be identified by cataloging public T cell receptors. Among the roughly 390 genotyped donors, approximately 76% belonged to the genetic ancestry cluster associated with self-reported Caucasian donors. Among almost 400 genotyped donors of the cohort, an average of about 240,000 unique TCR beta nucleotide sequences were sequenced per donor, roughly 18% of them non-productive. A later genetic analysis used genome-wide SNP genotypes for about 60% of the roughly 700 donors, treating that subset as a discovery cohort. Using immunosequencing, the study profiled T cell repertoires from fewer than 700 subjects and related those repertoires to cytomegalovirus serostatus. Rather than drawing on any new phenotypic data, the later analysis identified candidate immune exposures from TCR beta sequences and the way those sequences occurred across donors. Donor age, sex, ethnicity and CMV serostatus were compiled together with the repertoire data. To predict cytomegalovirus infection status, the study combined high-throughput TCR immunosequencing, statistical association of individual TCRs with disease status, and machine learning. Both class I and class II loci were covered by HLA typing, at four-digit resolution. An earlier analysis of approximately 580 of the donors used high-throughput TCR beta sequencing to judge whether each TCR beta V gene segment behaved as functional or pseudogenic. About five DR-DQ haplotypes were handled as single units for association and clustering because linkage in the cohort was strong. Every repertoire in the discovery cohort had been generated on one and the same sequencing platform. Approximately 310 gigabases of sequencing data and tens of millions of unique TCR sequences were included in an early release covering over 600 HLA-typed donors. A later analysis re-analyzed previously published TCR beta repertoires from roughly 630 donors and added high-resolution HLA genotyping to study TCR occurrence patterns. What the work shows at the level of the full study, not this receptor alone: V-gene and J-gene trimming of TCR beta chains was associated with a missense DCLRE1C variant in a later genetic analysis, and the association was replicated in an independent cohort. Some IMGT-functional V segments, including TRBV6-2 and TRBV6-3, could not be told apart with the 87-base-pair reads, so those segments were excluded. The study listed 150 to 200 TCR beta chains as associated with cytomegalovirus. In an earlier analysis of around 600 of the donors, most TCR beta V segments were observed in productive rearrangements about 90% or about 30% of the time, broadly matching IMGT annotations. A cluster of highly shared sequence variants was judged likely to represent a technical artifact of the sequencing pipeline. The only immune exposure information available for the cohort was CMV serostatus. In vitro tests confirmed that a few of the cytomegalovirus-associated TCR beta chains recognize cytomegalovirus antigens. The earlier analysis of fewer than 750 of the donors excluded roughly 17 rarely observed V segments, including chromosome 9 orphons, because counts were too low. HLA typing was unavailable for some donors at each locus, so association tests used only the typed subset. While some public TCRs were present in many individuals, most TCR sequences turned up only very rarely across donors. A later analysis associated about 18,000 TCR beta sequences with specific HLA alleles at a false discovery rate of 0.05. Cytomegalovirus status was reported to be diagnosed by the classifier with high specificity and sensitivity in both the original and validation cohorts. Strong co-occurrence of HLA alleles, especially DR and DQ, made assigning TCR associations to individual alleles difficult. In a later genetic analysis, fewer N-insertions in productive TCRs were reported among donors in an Asian-associated ancestry cluster than the 666-donor mean. A further reported finding was that TCR beta sequences accurately predicted the HLA-A and HLA-B alleles for most subjects in the first cohort. A later analysis found that most CMV-associated TCR beta chains appeared HLA-restricted, with HLA associations seemingly driven largely by CMV exposure. Only TCR beta chains were sequenced in this cohort, and the absence of alpha or paired-chain data limited detectable features. Correlated functional status among segregating V segments might reflect linkage disequilibrium, but an unknown experimental factor could not be ruled out. In a later analysis, the rate of TCR association differed among HLA loci, with DRB1 alleles having the most associated TCRs and HLA-C alleles having the fewest. A later analysis found that HLA-associated TCR beta chains were more clonally expanded and had lower generation probabilities than equally common non-associated chains. According to a later analysis, parvovirus B19, influenza, CMV and Epstein-Barr virus appeared linked to several top co-occurrence clusters. Roughly uniform sequencing depth across donors was assumed in presence/absence analyses, although this assumption may not hold. According to the authors, the approach could potentially be generalized to other disease states and immunological phenotypes.

V is trimmed back by 2 bases and J by 3 bases, and the junction contains 4 bases that no gene match accounts for. Including cysteine and phenylalanine, the CDR3 has 16 amino acids. Only CDR3 DNA remains: 48 bases, in frame from the first base. The CDR1 and CDR2 encoded by the germline V gene are LGHNA and YSLEER. This clone was observed a single time. Its antigen remains unidentified. No base quality values were provided; no much bigger clone lies one nucleotide off. The protocol used for the library was the immunoSEQ multiplex PCR assay. For the multiplex PCR, a mixture combining 60 forward primers for TCR Vbeta segments and 13 reverse primers for TCR Jbeta segments was used. The CDR3 region of rearranged TCR beta genes was amplified from genomic DNA with a multiplex PCR assay. Amplified TCR beta libraries were sequenced as 87-base-pair reads on the Illumina HiSeq System. As for the authors' bioinformatics: Across the 600 to 700 repertoires, a later analysis counted 75 million to 90 million unique TCR beta chains, roughly 11 million of which were shared by at least two donors. Raw reads were error-corrected and collapsed into unique sequences with a nearest-neighbor algorithm that merged closely related sequences to remove PCR and sequencing errors. To assign V, D and J gene segments, CDR3 sequences were aligned to IMGT reference sequences. For a sequence to be retained, at least a six-nucleotide match to both a V gene segment and a J gene segment was required. A rearrangement was called productive if the CDR3 had no stop codons and remained in frame with V and J, and every other rearrangement was called non-productive. CDR3 was defined by IMGT convention, running from the second conserved V-encoded cysteine to the conserved J-encoded phenylalanine. The earlier analysis of about 500 of the donors excluded sequences that lacked an unambiguous match to a single V gene segment. In an earlier analysis of several hundred of the donors, V segments were called functional above 56.7% productive rearrangements and were called segregating when the between-donor standard deviation exceeded 5%. A statistical classification framework was developed to diagnose cytomegalovirus status using the catalog of TCR beta chain sequences. In a later analysis, TCR nucleotide sequences were compared against IMGT/GENE-DB human TR gene sequences so that V and J genes could be assigned. In a later analysis, CDR3 sequences and most-parsimonious VDJ recombination scenarios were assigned using the TCRdist pipeline. A later analysis defined each TCR beta chain by its CDR3 amino acid sequence plus V-gene family, and excluded reads lacking a unique V-gene family. In a later analysis, approximately 590 highly shared, low-generation-probability nucleotide sequences were removed to address suspected cross-contamination and a sequencing artifact. For each public chain, a later analysis derived a clonal expansion index from normalized ranks of inferred template counts within each repertoire. A later analysis computed generation probabilities with a VDJ recombination model fitted to out-of-frame rearrangements, and checked the results against IGoR. In a later analysis, TCR-TCR, TCR-HLA and TCR-CMV co-occurrence was scored with hypergeometric tests, and a repertoire-size bias correction was applied to TCR pairs. A later analysis estimated false discovery rates by permuting HLA or CMV assignments 20 times. In a later analysis, co-occurring TCRs were grouped using DBSCAN, with TCRdist sequence similarity added in when clustering inside HLA-allele-positive subsets. Repertoires with fewer than 30,000 or more than 120,000 public chains, plus five repertoires with anomalous nucleotide sharing, were excluded from co-occurrence clustering. Here the immuneACCESS table is served through TCRdb, limited to in-frame sequences with V and J called. Missing clones are a known gap in these copies; in checked studies unresolved V genes cover under half, and the rest lacks a known reason. That table supplies the V and J calls and clone size; D and trimming were determined from the DNA. The sample table shows 90,000 to 110,000 clones, and approximately 80% are seen once. Clones ranked in the top ten supply under 1.5% of the sample.

The cohort consisted of some 670 healthy bone marrow donors. At the time of sampling, all cohort members were nominally healthy, though unrecorded immune exposures were likely present. The donor was CMV seronegative and was included in the group of a few hundred seronegative cohort members. Every donor gave a peripheral blood sample, and the peripheral blood mononuclear cells from that sample were used for TCR beta sequencing. The Qiagen DNeasy Blood Extraction Kit was used to extract genomic DNA from the blood cell samples. The chain employs TRBV4-3 and TRBJ2-1; TRBD2 fits 10 bases in the junction. The clonotype comes from a man aged 25 to 40 in good health and CMV-seronegative. The source material was PBMCs. The sequence in DNA is TGCGCCAGCAGCCAAACCGGGACTAGCGACTACAATGAGCAGTTCTTC. It translates as CASSQTGTSDYNEQFF.